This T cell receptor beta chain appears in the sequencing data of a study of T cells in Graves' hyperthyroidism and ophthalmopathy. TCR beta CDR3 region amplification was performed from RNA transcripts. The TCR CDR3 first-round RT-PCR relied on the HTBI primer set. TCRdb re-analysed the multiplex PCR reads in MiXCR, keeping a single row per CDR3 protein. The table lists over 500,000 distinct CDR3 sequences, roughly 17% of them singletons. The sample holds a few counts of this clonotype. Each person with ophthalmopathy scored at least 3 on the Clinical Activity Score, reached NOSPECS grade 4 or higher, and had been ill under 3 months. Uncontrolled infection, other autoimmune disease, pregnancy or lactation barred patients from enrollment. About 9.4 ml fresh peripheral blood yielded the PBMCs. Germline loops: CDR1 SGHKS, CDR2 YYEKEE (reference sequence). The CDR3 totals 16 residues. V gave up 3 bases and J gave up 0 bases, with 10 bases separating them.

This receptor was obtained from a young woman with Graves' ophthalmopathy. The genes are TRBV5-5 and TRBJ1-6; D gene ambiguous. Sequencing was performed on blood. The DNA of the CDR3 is TGTGCCAGCAGCTCCGGACCGAGCTCCTATAATTCACCCCTCCACTTT. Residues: CASSSGPSSYNSPLHF.